The text below deals with one TCR beta chain. The data belong to a study of PD-L1 blockade in urothelial cancer. Overall study: Median blood clonality was around 0.08, with tens of thousands of unique TCRs.

Per germline, CDR1 MNHEY and CDR2 SMNVEV (reference sequence). J was trimmed by 4 bases and V by 4 bases; bases with no gene match: 4. The CDR3 is made up of 14 amino acids. This table comes from immunoSEQ multiplex PCR, and its TCRdb copy is limited to in-frame clones, with some not included. The top ten hold approximately 5% of the sample, which has tens of thousands of clones, roughly 90% seen once. The time point: pretreatment peripheral blood. This clonotype was obtained from a man aged 70 or older with urothelial cancer. The material was PBMCs, obtained around atezolizumab (anti-PD-L1) treatment. The chain combines TRBV27 with TRBJ2-7; 10 positions agree with TRBD1. The CDR3 DNA reads TGTGCCAGCAGTTCGGGACAGGGGCGTTACGAGCAGTACTTC. Its translation: CASSSGQGRYEQYF.